The next 17 T cell receptor beta chains were all read from a single sample in a study of identical twins. TCRdb re-called the 5' RACE reads with MiXCR, one entry per CDR3 protein. The table shows a few hundred thousand distinct CDR3 sequences, with under 12% occurring only once. Material for sequencing was memory T cells sorted from blood. These receptors all come from a man in his fifties in good health.

This clonotype has ten or more counts. This chain joins TRBV6-1 and TRBJ2-7, with 8 bases lining up with TRBD2. The CDR3 totals 14 residues. Germline-derived CDR1 and CDR2 are MNHNS and SASEGT. V was pared by 6 bases and J by 0 bases, with 4 bases of the junction left unmatched. CDR3 sequence reads: CASRGSGISYEQYF. DNA for the CDR3: TGTGCCAGCAGGGGTAGCGGGATCTCCTACGAGCAGTACTTC.

The chain has TRBV28 and TRBJ2-5, with TRBD2 matching 7 bases. The ends lost 6 bases at V and 0 bases at J; junction bases unmatched: 4. The CDR3 has 14 amino acids. Germline CDR1 reads MDHEN; CDR2 reads SYDVKM. CDR3 protein: CASRSGTNQETQYF. In DNA, the CDR3 is TGTGCCAGCAGGTCAGGGACTAACCAAGAGACCCAGTACTTC. The whole variable domain, filled in from reference TRBV28 and TRBJ2-5, reads DVKVTQSSRYLVKRTGEKVFLECVQDMDHENMFWYRQDPGLGLRLIYFSYDVKMKEKGDIPEGYSVSREKKERFSLILESASTNQTSMYLCASRSGTNQETQYFGPGTRLLVL.

This clonotype has only a few counts. V usage is TRBV20-1 and J usage is TRBJ2-5; D assignment may be TRBD1 or TRBD2 (5 bases each). V shed 3 bases and J shed 7 bases, with 18 bases lying between them. The CDR3 is 14 residues long. In germline, CDR1 is DFQATT, CDR2 SNEGSKA (reference sequence). CDR3 amino acids: CSASNWGSRGTQYF. The CDR3 coding sequence is TGCAGTGCTAGTAACTGGGGCTCACGGGGGACCCAGTACTTC.

This clonotype was observed a few times. This rearrangement joins TRBV4-3 to TRBJ2-1; 9 bases match TRBD2. The germline V gene has CDR1 LGHNA and CDR2 YSLEER. The CDR3 is 16 amino acids. Unmatched junction bases numbered 11, after V lost 1 base and J lost 10 bases. CDR3 DNA: TGCGCCAGCAGCCAAGCGTTCGCGGGGGGGCCGACGGAGCAGTTCTTC. Translating it yields CASSQAFAGGPTEQFF.

The chain recombines TRBV20-1 with TRBJ2-5; a possible D gene is TRBD2 (5 bases). Deletions cut 3 bases from V and 3 bases from J, with 8 bases between. The CDR3 loop spans 12 amino acids. Germline CDR1 reads DFQATT; CDR2 reads SNEGSKA (reference sequence). As DNA, the CDR3 is TGCAGTGCTAGCTCGCGGGAAGAGACCCAGTACTTC. Its protein product is CSASSREETQYF.

The CDR3 coding sequence is TGTGCCAGCAGCCAAGGCACAGCCGCCTCGTCGTTCTTC. As protein: CASSQGTAASSFF. The chain employs TRBV3-1 and TRBJ2-1; D remains ambiguous. CDR3 size: 13 residues. Between the trimmed V and J ends, which lost 1 base and 15 bases, there was a span of 16 bases. Looked up from germline, CDR1 is LGHDT and CDR2 is YNNKEL (reference sequence).

CDR3 bases: TGTGCCAGCAGTTCCGCGGGGGCCTCGGATACGCAGTATTTT. Its translation: CASSSAGASDTQYF. V gene TRBV27 combines with J gene TRBJ2-3, with D perhaps matching TRBD2 (7 bases). Germline loops: CDR1 MNHEY, CDR2 SMNVEV (reference sequence). Between the trimmed V and J ends, which lost 4 bases and 6 bases, there was a span of 14 bases. The CDR3 covers 14 residues.

The rearrangement joins TRBV27 to TRBJ1-6, with 7 bases that match TRBD1. Germline V lookup: CDR1 MNHEY, CDR2 SMNVEV (reference sequence). The V and J ends lost 3 bases and 8 bases, in that order; junction bases with no gene match: 13. This CDR3 has 17 amino acids. The CDR3 DNA is TGTGCCAGCAGTTTGACAGGGTACGTGGCTGTGGATTCACCCCTCCACTTT. Translated: CASSLTGYVAVDSPLHF.

This chain links TRBV6-2 or TRBV6-3 with TRBJ2-2; 11 nucleotides agree with TRBD1. From germline, CDR1 is MNHEY and CDR2 SVGEGT. The CDR3 has 16 amino acids. V was clipped by 6 bases and J by 0 bases; unmatched bases: 3. CDR3 region: CASRRTGGANTGELFF. The CDR3 coding sequence is TGTGCCAGCAGAAGGACAGGGGGCGCGAACACCGGGGAGCTGTTTTTT.

This clonotype came up many times. The V gene is TRBV27, the J gene TRBJ2-7, with 9 bases matching TRBD2. The CDR3 has 16 amino acids. V was pared by 5 bases and J by 0 bases, with 8 bases of the junction left unmatched. Germline V gene lookup returns CDR1 MNHEY and CDR2 SMNVEV (reference sequence). CDR3 bases: TGTGCCAGCAGTCCCATAGCGGGAGCCGGCTCCTACGAGCAGTACTTC. Translated, it gives CASSPIAGAGSYEQYF.

This clonotype was seen many times. Sequence at one end of the junction differs from germline and may be a read error. J is TRBJ2-2 and V is TRBV7-2, with D perhaps TRBD1 (6 bases). The CDR3 contains 14 residues. In germline, CDR1 is SGHTA, CDR2 FQGNSA. The CDR3: CASSLGGRTGELFF. CDR3 bases: TGTGCCAGCAGTTTAGGGGGTCGCACCGGGGAGCTGTTTTTT.

CDR3 in DNA: TGCAGCGTTGAGCAGGGCAGGGCAGAGACCCAGTACTTC. Residues: CSVEQGRAETQYF. V usage is TRBV29-1 and J usage is TRBJ2-5; the D gene is possibly TRBD1 (5 bases). Trimming stripped 3 bases from V and 4 bases from J, with 12 bases between. Germline CDR1 is SQVTM and CDR2 is ANQGSEA. The CDR3 runs to 13 residues.

This clonotype was seen a few times. This sequence joins TRBV14 and TRBJ2-7, with 10 bases that match TRBD1. Germline CDR1 is SGHDN and CDR2 is FVKESK. V was clipped by 4 bases and J by 3 bases; unmatched bases: 6. The CDR3 has 15 residues. CDR3 region: CASSPLGDRGYEQYF. CDR3 nucleotide sequence: TGTGCCAGCAGCCCCCTGGGGGACAGGGGCTACGAGCAGTACTTC.

In its sample, this clonotype was seen many times. The rearrangement joins TRBV30 to TRBJ2-3; D may be TRBD1 (5 bases). Germline CDR1 GTSNPN, CDR2 SVGIG (reference sequence). This CDR3 has 11 amino acids. The V end lost 5 bases, the J end lost 9 bases, and 12 bases lay between the germline ends. CDR3 DNA sequence: TGTGCCTGGGGACAAGCAGGAACGCAGTATTTT. Residues: CAWGQAGTQYF.

This clonotype was counted many times. This chain links TRBV5-1 with TRBJ2-1, with D hard to call. V gave up 4 bases and J gave up 9 bases, with 20 bases separating them. The CDR3 extends over 15 amino acids. The germline CDR1 and CDR2 sequences are SGHRS and YFSETQ. CDR3 in DNA: TGCGCCAGCAGCCCGGCAGCCACGGTTTGGTTTGAGCAGTTCTTC. Residues: CASSPAATVWFEQFF. Based on the CDR3 plus reference TRBV5-1 and TRBJ2-1, the full variable domain is KAGVTQTPRYLIKTRGQQVTLSCSPISGHRSVSWYQQTPGQGLQFLFEYFSETQRNKGNFPGRFSGRQFSNSRSEMNVSTLELGDSALYLCASSPAATVWFEQFFGPGTRLTVL.

This clonotype was seen repeatedly, ten times or more. V gene TRBV20-1 combines with J gene TRBJ2-4, with D possibly called TRBD1 or TRBD2 (5 bases each). The CDR3 has 13 amino acids. Between the trimmed V and J ends, which lost 6 bases and 7 bases, there was a span of 16 bases. Per the germline V gene, CDR1 is DFQATT and CDR2 is SNEGSKA (reference sequence). The CDR3 spells CSAVGVNWNIQYF. In DNA form, the CDR3 reads TGCAGTGCCGTGGGGGTAAACTGGAACATTCAGTACTTC.

This clonotype was detected only a few times. J is TRBJ1-5 and V is TRBV20-1, with 7 positions matching TRBD1. V dropped 6 bases and J dropped 8; count of bases not matched to a gene: 7. The CDR3 runs 12 residues. Per germline, CDR1 DFQATT and CDR2 SNEGSKA (reference sequence). This CDR3 reads CSASRGLEPQHF. In DNA, the CDR3 is TGCAGTGCAAGCAGGGGGTTGGAGCCCCAGCATTTT.